Only one count was recorded for the clone carrying this T cell receptor (beta chain). The data belong to a study of technical replicates of blood from a handful of donors. V lost 6 bases and J lost 2; bases outside the gene matches: 19. The CDR3 has 19 amino acids. Germline lookup yields CDR1 LNHDA and CDR2 SQIVND (reference sequence). TCRdb keeps only in-frame clones here, not all; method: immunoSEQ multiplex PCR. The repertoire holds around 80,000 clones, with around 94% as singletons. The sequencing input was T cells isolated from PBMCs. The chain employs TRBV19 and TRBJ2-3, with 8 nucleotides matching TRBD2. The TCR sequence derives from a human donor in good health. CDR3 residues: CASSTPGGAGYWSTDTQYF. The CDR3 nucleotides read TGTGCCAGTAGCACCCCGGGAGGGGCAGGGTATTGGTCCACAGATACGCAGTATTTT.